One sample yielded the 5 T cell receptor beta chains listed below, sequenced in a study of cytomegalovirus exposure and HLA in healthy donors. This PCR relied on a set of 60 Vbeta primers and 13 Jbeta primers. Some clones are missing from TCRdb's copy, which holds only in-frame ones; the method was immunoSEQ multiplex PCR. The table records approximately 110,000 clones, around two thirds of them present only once. The specimen sequenced was PBMCs. These receptors were obtained from a woman in her 40s in good health and CMV-seropositive.

This rearrangement joins TRBV27 to TRBJ2-1, with 8 bases fitting TRBD1. The CDR3 spans 13 residues. Germline V gene lookup returns CDR1 MNHEY and CDR2 SMNVEV (reference sequence). Losses at the gene ends were 2 bases for V and 9 bases for J; bases not matched to a gene: 3. The CDR3 reads CASSLTGGFEQFF. CDR3 nucleotide sequence: TGTGCCAGCAGTTTAACAGGGGGGTTTGAGCAGTTCTTC.

This clone was observed a few times. The chain uses TRBV7-9 and TRBJ1-1, with 7 bases lining up with TRBD1. The CDR3 runs 16 residues. The germline V gene has CDR1 SEHNR and CDR2 FQNEAQ (reference sequence). J lost 6 bases, V lost 2 bases, and 12 bases had no gene match. The chain's CDR3 is CASSLFRQGWVAEAFF. CDR3 in DNA: TGTGCCAGCAGCTTATTCCGACAGGGTTGGGTCGCTGAAGCTTTCTTT.

The chain links TRBV7-6 to TRBJ1-6, with D possibly being TRBD1 (5 bases). The CDR3 has 14 amino acids. The germline V gene has CDR1 SGHVS and CDR2 FNYEAQ. Trimming shortened V by 0 bases and J by 7 bases, and 7 bases separated the two germline ends. The CDR3 sequence: CASSLARQNSPLHF. In DNA form, the CDR3 reads TGTGCCAGCAGCTTAGCGAGACAGAATTCACCCCTCCACTTT.

As concerns this clone: Other nucleotide sequences in the sample specify the same CDR3. The chain recombines TRBV5-4 with TRBJ1-1; the match to TRBD1 covers 7 bases. V was pared by 2 bases and J by 5 bases, with 3 bases of the junction left unmatched. This CDR3 region has 13 residues. From germline, CDR1 is SGHNT and CDR2 YYREEE (reference sequence). CDR3 bases: TGTGCCAGCAGCTTAGGGGGCGGGACTGAAGCTTTCTTT. It yields the protein CASSLGGGTEAFF.

The chain couples TRBV29-1 to TRBJ1-4; 7 bases map to TRBD1. The J segment lost 7 bases and the V segment lost 7 bases, leaving 9 bases of the junction unmatched. The CDR3 has 13 amino acids. Germline loops: CDR1 SQVTM, CDR2 ANQGSEA. In nucleotides, the CDR3 is TGCAGCGGGCTACAGGGGCCGAGTGAAAAACTGTTTTTT. Its translation is CSGLQGPSEKLFF.